These 10 T cell receptor beta chains were sequenced from one sample in a study of siplizumab effects on memory and regulatory T cells (dated by TCRdb to the late 2010s). Receptor amplification or capture employed the immunoSEQ multiplex PCR assay. TCRdb provides this immuneACCESS table in a form limited to in-frame rearrangements. Some clones are lacking; in checked studies, under half of them reflect an unresolved V gene, and why the rest are absent is not known. For this sample there are some 87,000 clones; over 80% appear just once. Clones ranked in the top ten supply about 15% of the sample. The sequenced material came from CD4+ T cells sorted from blood. The receptors were sampled from a human donor in good health.

This chain joins TRBV19 and TRBJ1-1; possible D gene TRBD1, 5 bases. CDR3 size: 13 residues. Trimming left V 10 bases short and J 4 bases short, with 16 bases between. Germline loops: CDR1 LNHDA, CDR2 SQIVND (reference sequence). The CDR3 DNA is TGTGCCACCGGGACTCCGATGGGCACTGAAGCTTTCTTT. Amino acid sequence: CATGTPMGTEAFF.

The chain is built from TRBV5-1 and TRBJ2-3; 9 positions match TRBD1. The CDR3 is 16 residues long. V was clipped by 4 bases and J by 1 base; unmatched bases: 7. Looked up from germline, CDR1 is SGHRS and CDR2 is YFSETQ. The CDR3 loop is CASSGDRTGGTDTQYF. CDR3 nucleotides: TGCGCCAGCAGCGGGGACCGGACAGGGGGCACAGATACGCAGTATTTT. The full variable domain, with the rest looked up from reference TRBV5-1 and TRBJ2-3, is KAGVTQTPRYLIKTRGQQVTLSCSPISGHRSVSWYQQTPGQGLQFLFEYFSETQRNKGNFPGRFSGRQFSNSRSEMNVSTLELGDSALYLCASSGDRTGGTDTQYFGPGTRLTVL.

This chain joins TRBV6-6 and TRBJ1-5, with 7 bases matching TRBD1. Looked up from germline, CDR1 is MNHNY and CDR2 is SVGAGI (reference sequence). The CDR3 has 14 amino acids. Trimming took 6 bases from V and 6 from J; bases not matched to a gene: 8. The CDR3: CASRGFTGAQPQHF. Here the CDR3 DNA reads TGTGCCAGCAGGGGGTTCACAGGGGCTCAGCCCCAGCATTTT.

The rearrangement uses TRBV2 and TRBJ2-3; the D is unclear. The ends were cut back, 0 bases at V and 5 bases at J, with 21 bases in the middle. The CDR3 sequence is 18 residues long. Germline V lookup: CDR1 SNHLY, CDR2 FYNNEI. The CDR3 nucleotides read TGTGCCAGCAGTGAAGCGCTGCTAACTAAGAGCCCCATAGATACGCAGTATTTT. Protein sequence: CASSEALLTKSPIDTQYF.

Written as DNA, the CDR3 is TGTGCCAGCAGCTTGGGGTACTCAGACGCATATGGCTACACCTTC. Translating gives CASSLGYSDAYGYTF. The rearrangement uses TRBV5-4 and TRBJ1-2; D is unresolved. Trimming removed 0 bases from V and 5 bases from J, with 14 bases in between. The CDR3 has 15 residues. Germline lookup yields CDR1 SGHNT and CDR2 YYREEE (reference sequence).

This clone turned up a few times. The rearrangement links TRBV29-1 to TRBJ2-7, with 8 bases identical to TRBD1. The CDR3 has 13 residues. Germline V lookup: CDR1 SQVTM, CDR2 ANQGSEA. Trimming removed 7 bases from V and 3 bases from J; junction bases left unmatched: 8. CDR3 coding DNA: TGCAGCGCCGGCAGGGACAGGTACTACGAGCAGTACTTC. It translates to CSAGRDRYYEQYF.

This chain links TRBV7-9 with TRBJ2-1, with 8 bases aligning to TRBD2. The CDR3 is 14 residues long. Germline V lookup: CDR1 SEHNR, CDR2 FQNEAQ (reference sequence). V gave up 3 bases and J gave up 7 bases; unmatched junction bases: 5. Here the CDR3 DNA reads TGTGCCAGCAGCTTTAAGCGGGAGTGGAATGAGCAGTTCTTC. This gives the protein CASSFKREWNEQFF.

This chain joins TRBV5-1 and TRBJ1-1, with D unresolved. The CDR3 runs 17 residues. From germline, CDR1 is SGHRS and CDR2 YFSETQ. Between the trimmed V and J ends, which lost 4 bases and 6 bases, there was a span of 25 bases. The CDR3 loop is CASSRNSMLNAVSEAFF. CDR3 bases: TGCGCCAGCAGCCGCAACAGTATGTTGAACGCTGTCTCTGAAGCTTTCTTT.

This chain joins TRBV5-1 and TRBJ2-2, with 14 bases matching TRBD2. There are 16 residues in the CDR3. The J segment lost 5 bases and the V segment lost 4 bases, leaving 4 bases of the junction unmatched. The germline gives CDR1 SGHRS, CDR2 YFSETQ. CDR3 coding DNA: TGCGCCAGCAGCCCGGGACTAGCGGGAGTTACCGGGGAGCTGTTTTTT. It codes for CASSPGLAGVTGELFF.

CDR3: CASSGGVGANTEAFF. CDR3 nucleotides: TGTGCCAGCAGTGGTGGGGTTGGGGCTAACACTGAAGCTTTCTTT. The V and J genes are TRBV9 and TRBJ1-1; D possibly corresponds to TRBD1 (5 bases). Germline V gives CDR1 SGDLS, CDR2 YYNGEE. The CDR3 runs 15 residues. Trimming cost V 5 bases and J 2 bases, with 16 bases left between them.